The 11 T cell receptor beta chains in this list originate from one sample, sequenced in a study of human CD8 memory T cell subsets (dated by TCRdb to the early 2020s). The sequencing machine was a NextSeq 550. A Human TCR Profiling Kit was used to prepare UMI-labeled 5' RACE TCRbeta libraries. After TCRdb reprocessed the reads, each CDR3 protein sequence was kept as one row, without DNA. This sample's table contains about 17,000 distinct CDR3 sequences. The top ten hold about 5.6% of the sample. The specimen sequenced was CD8+ stem-like memory T cells (TSCM and TCM) sorted from PBMCs. The sample's cell subset or site label, in plain terms: stem-like memory CD8 T cells (TSTEM), CCR7+ PD-1- TIGIT-. These receptors were taken from a human donor in good health.

This chain uses TRBV15 with TRBJ1-1; TCRdb proposes TRBD1, but this gene call is untestable without DNA. The germline CDR1 and CDR2 sequences are LNHNV and YYDKDF (reference sequence). The CDR3 runs 14 residues. The CDR3 reads CATSRARGNTEAFF.

V is TRBV30 and J is TRBJ2-5; the TRBD2 assignment by TCRdb is unverifiable without DNA. Germline V CDR1 and CDR2: GTSNPN, SVGIG (reference sequence). The CDR3 spans 17 residues. The CDR3 protein is CAWSGGTSGSAEETQYF.

This clonotype registers medium-sized by frequency. CDR3 loop: CSAKPTGRRNTEAFF. The chain is built from TRBV20-1 and TRBJ1-1. CDR1 is DFQATT, CDR2 SNEGSKA, per germline (reference sequence). This CDR3 region has 15 residues.

The chain couples TRBV25-1 to TRBJ1-1; TCRdb reports TRBD1, a call that lacks DNA to check it against. Germline CDR1 MGHDK, CDR2 SYGVNS. This CDR3 is built from 13 residues. This chain's CDR3 is CASTLLDPGEAFF.

The chain has TRBV12-3 or TRBV12-4 and TRBJ1-1; as DNA is missing, the TRBD1 call by TCRdb cannot be tested. This CDR3 is 14 amino acids long. CDR3 region: CASIPGTGATEAFF.

The CDR3: CASSLGHGIQVSYEQYF. This chain joins TRBV5-1 and TRBJ2-7. The V gene's germline CDR1 is SGHRS and CDR2 YFSETQ. The CDR3 loop spans 17 amino acids.

This chain uses TRBV5-6 with TRBJ2-7; TCRdb calls TRBD2, which cannot be checked without DNA. The germline V gene encodes CDR1 SGHDT and CDR2 YYEEEE. The CDR3 loop spans 17 amino acids. The CDR3 sequence: CASSSRTSLLDYYEQYF.

This chain links TRBV28 with TRBJ1-4; no DNA is available, so the TRBD1 call from TCRdb remains unchecked. CDR1 is MDHEN, CDR2 SYDVKM, per germline. The CDR3 loop spans 15 amino acids. The CDR3 loop reads CASSSPGQSNEKLFF.

This chain joins TRBV3-1 and TRBJ2-1; TCRdb indicates TRBD1, and absent DNA this call remains unverified. The CDR3 runs to 18 residues. Germline values: CDR1 LGHDT, CDR2 YNNKEL (reference sequence). The CDR3 loop reads CASSPLNVDRGYSNEQFF.

This chain links TRBV4-3 with TRBJ2-2; TCRdb reports TRBD2, a call that lacks DNA to check it against. The germline V gene encodes CDR1 LGHNA and CDR2 YSLEER. This CDR3 is 17 amino acids long. The CDR3 protein is CASSHQISGSDTGELFF.

V usage is TRBV28 and J usage is TRBJ2-1. The CDR3 has 16 residues. CDR1 and CDR2 from the germline V gene are MDHEN and SYDVKM. The CDR3 region is CASSPLWDGSYNEQFF.